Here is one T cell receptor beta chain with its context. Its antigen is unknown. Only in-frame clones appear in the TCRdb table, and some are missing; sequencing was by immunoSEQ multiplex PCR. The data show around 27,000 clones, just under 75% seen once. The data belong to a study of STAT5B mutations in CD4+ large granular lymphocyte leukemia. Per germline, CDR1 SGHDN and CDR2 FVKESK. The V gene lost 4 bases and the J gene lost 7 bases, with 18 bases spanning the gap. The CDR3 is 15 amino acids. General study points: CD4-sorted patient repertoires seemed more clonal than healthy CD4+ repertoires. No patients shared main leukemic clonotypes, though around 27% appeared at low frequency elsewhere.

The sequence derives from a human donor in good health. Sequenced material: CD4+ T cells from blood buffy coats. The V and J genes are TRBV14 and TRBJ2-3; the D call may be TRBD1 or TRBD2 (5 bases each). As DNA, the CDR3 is TGTGCCAGCAGCCCCGGGACCCCGCTTGCTAATACGCAGTATTTT. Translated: CASSPGTPLANTQYF.